This T cell receptor beta chain is drawn from a study of shared clonotypes between healthy human individuals. As regards this clone: Other DNA sequences in this specimen translate into the identical CDR3.

The data were produced by immunoSEQ multiplex PCR, yet TCRdb's version contains in-frame clones alone and is incomplete. The sample yields under 1,900,000 clones, approximately 98.5% seen once. Splitting of CD4+ cells produced CD45RA+ naive and CD45RA-negative memory subsets. The CDR3 length is 11 residues. Germline CDR1 ENHRY, CDR2 SYGVKD. Trimming removed 2 bases at V and 5 bases at J, with 4 bases between. Sequencing was carried out using naive CD4+ T cells sorted from blood. The subset: CD45RA+ positively selected. The chain is built from TRBV10-3 and TRBJ2-7; no reliable D call. The origin of this receptor is a young man in good health. CDR3 protein: CAISELNEQYF. DNA for the CDR3: TGTGCCATCAGTGAGCTCAACGAGCAGTACTTC.